This TCR beta chain was found in a study of OX40 agonist ivuxolimab in advanced cancers. In the study overall: A male proportion of about 80% was recorded, with mean age approximately 64 years and range about 23 to 80.

Measured with immunoSEQ multiplex PCR; TCRdb has only the in-frame clones, and not every one. The table includes 80,000 or so clones, almost 85% detected once. The source material was CD4+ or CD8+ T cells sorted from blood, sampled in a trial of the OX40 agonist ivuxolimab. The TCR was taken from an adult with an advanced solid tumor such as melanoma, head and neck, liver or kidney cancer.

The CDR3 sequence is CASSSYRAGELFF. CDR3 sequence (DNA): TGTGCCAGCAGCTCCTACAGGGCCGGGGAGCTGTTTTTT. The V gene is TRBV11-2, the J gene TRBJ2-2; D perhaps matches TRBD1 (6 bases). V was cut by 4 bases and J by 6 bases, with 9 bases left in between. CDR3 length equals 13 residues. CDR1 and CDR2 (germline): SGHAT, FQNNGV. The whole variable domain, remainder taken from reference TRBV11-2 and TRBJ2-2, is EAGVAQSPRYKIIEKRQSVAFWCNPISGHATLYWYQQILGQGPKLLIQFQNNGVVDDSQLPKDRFSAERLKGVDSTLKIQPAKLEDSAVYLCASSSYRAGELFFGEGSRLTVL.